The T cell receptor (beta chain) under discussion was sequenced for a study of persistence of HIV-infected CD4 T cells (dated by TCRdb to the early 2020s). Broadly, across the study: Suppressive ART had been received by participants for a median of 8 years. Peripheral blood samples of up to about 200 mL were obtained at multiple time points, with the exception of a couple of participants, for whom leukapheresis was performed at a single time point. The study isolated CMV- and HIV-1 Gag-responding CD4+ T cells from ART-treated individuals to examine antigen-driven clonal expansion of HIV-1-infected cells. Proviral sequencing was used to assess clonality among infected cells, whereas TCRbeta sequencing gauged the clonality of all cells within each sorted population. For the TCR cluster analysis across participants, roughly 8 participants were included for CMV and more than five participants for Gag. Points the paper makes about the study in general: Within the same sorted populations, TCR oligoclonality correlated with proviral oligoclonality. TCRbeta richness in CMV- and Gag-responding cells was significantly lower than in anti-CD3/anti-CD28-responding cells; CMV-responding cells had higher oligoclonality than CD3/CD28-stimulated and Gag-responding cells. Restriction of bulk TCR analyses to the rare CMV-responding cells that actually carried HIV-1 proviruses was not possible. Few individuals were included in the study, and only a limited range of antigens was tested. Enrichment of degenerate expanded CDR3beta sequences was found in antigen-responding cells, suggesting convergent selection of CD4+ responses to CMV and Gag.

In the case of this clone: The clone's antigen remains unknown. The sample holds no much larger clone one base away, and base qualities are not on file.

Interpreted using the paper, the treatment or condition label stands for: suppressive antiretroviral therapy. A pool of overlapping 15-mer peptides from HIV-1 Gag, at around 0.99 ug per peptide per mL, was used to stimulate the cells. Sorting of responding CD4+ T cells was based on upregulation of both CD40 ligand and CD69. Participants were HIV-1-infected adults who started suppressive ART during chronic infection. For at least 4 years, the participants' plasma HIV-1 RNA had been undetectable, below 50 copies/mL. To be included, a participant needed positive CMV serology and a CD4+ T cell count above 400 cells/uL. Before stimulation, PBMCs were isolated using density centrifugation and then depleted of CD8+ T cells. For roughly 17 hours, CD8-depleted PBMCs were stimulated with anti-CD28/CD49d costimulation, a CD40-blocking antibody, and enfuvirtide, which was added to prevent new infections. Cell sorting was performed on a Beckman Coulter MoFlo Legacy or XDP sorter, and dead cells were excluded with propidium iodide. The QIAamp DNA Mini Kit was used for genomic DNA extraction from samples above one million cells, and the Quick-DNA Microprep Kit was used otherwise.

The immunoSEQ hsTCRB assay version 4 in survey mode was used to sequence TCRbeta repertoires from genomic DNA. For TCRbeta sequencing, genomic DNA was diluted to roughly 9.2 ng/uL, with up to about 1 ug used per sample. From the authors' description of their analysis: TCRbeta data analysis was done in ImmunoSeq Analyzer 3.0, and diversity was calculated on productive nucleotide rearrangements. Lower-bound TCR diversity was estimated with the improved Chao index, and clonality with the Gini coefficient using the Immunarch R package. When different nucleotide rearrangements encoded the same CDR3beta amino acid sequence, each rearrangement was treated as a distinct clonotype. TCRbeta sequences significantly enriched in antigen-responding cells relative to anti-CD3/anti-CD28-activated cells were identified by differential abundance analysis. TCRs were clustered by predicted peptide-MHC specificity with GLIPH2, both within individual participants and across merged participant data sets. This is the immuneACCESS table as TCRdb keeps it, with only in-frame sequences that have V and J called. A part of the clones is gone; compared with another copy, unresolved V genes explain less than half, and the rest is unexplained. That table is the source of V, J and clone size, and D and trimming were worked out from the DNA. The sample table contains around 32,000 clones; only one count was recorded for roughly 71% of them. The ten largest clones take up roughly 1.5% of the sample.

Taken from the germline V gene (reference sequence), the CDR1 and CDR2 loops are DFQATT and SNEGSKA. The CDR3 contains 11 residues, cysteine and phenylalanine counted. Only the CDR3 DNA stays, 33 bases, in frame from base 1. The germline ends are 11 bases apart after V is trimmed by 5 bases and J by 6 bases. The TCR comes from an adult man with HIV who was CMV-seropositive. Source: CD4+ T cells sorted from PBMCs after 18-hour stimulation, taken from a patient who received antiretroviral therapy. The cell subset or site label for this specimen denotes: CD40L+CD69+ CD4 T cells responding to HIV-1 Gag peptides. This chain is built from TRBV20-1 and TRBJ2-7; the best D guess is TRBD1, with 5 bases matching. At the DNA level, the sequence is TGCAGTGCTGACACAGGTTTCGAGCAGTACTTC. Translated, it gives CSADTGFEQYF.